This TCR beta chain derives from a study of T-cell memory formation after mild COVID-19. Across the study: TCR clustering was largely donor specific.

Trimming pared 5 bases from V and 2 bases from J, leaving 14 bases between. Looked up from germline, CDR1 is SGHVS and CDR2 is FNYEAQ. This CDR3 comprises 15 residues. TCRdb processed the 5' RACE reads anew with MiXCR; each CDR3 protein has one entry. The sample has around 140,000 distinct CDR3 sequences, almost 25% seen once. The receptor's source is an adult woman who had mild COVID-19 (a few samples of this study predate the infection). Cell type and time point are not known. The sequenced material came from PBMCs or a T cell subset sorted from them (not recorded which). The J gene is TRBJ2-3, the V gene TRBV7-6; the D is unclear. The CDR3 sequence is CASSPGTDYTDTQYF. In DNA form, the CDR3 reads TGTGCCAGCAGCCCCGGAACGGATTACACAGATACGCAGTATTTT.